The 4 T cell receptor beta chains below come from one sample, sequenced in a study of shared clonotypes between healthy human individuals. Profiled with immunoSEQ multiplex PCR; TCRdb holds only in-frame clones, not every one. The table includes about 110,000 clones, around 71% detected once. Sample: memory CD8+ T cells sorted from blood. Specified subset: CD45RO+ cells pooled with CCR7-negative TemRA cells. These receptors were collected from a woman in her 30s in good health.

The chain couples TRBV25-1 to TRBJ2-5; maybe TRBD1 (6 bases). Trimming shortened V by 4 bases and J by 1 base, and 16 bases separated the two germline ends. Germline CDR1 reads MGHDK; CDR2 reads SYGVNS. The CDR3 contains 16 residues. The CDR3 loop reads CASSGQGLTAQETQYF. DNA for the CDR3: TGTGCCAGCAGTGGCCAGGGGCTGACCGCCCAAGAGACCCAGTACTTC. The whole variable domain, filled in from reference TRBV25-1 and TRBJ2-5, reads EADIYQTPRYLVIGTGKKITLECSQTMGHDKMYWYQQDPGMELHLIHYSYGVNSTEKGDLSSESTVSRIRTEHFPLTLESARPSHTSQYLCASSGQGLTAQETQYFGPGTRLLVL.

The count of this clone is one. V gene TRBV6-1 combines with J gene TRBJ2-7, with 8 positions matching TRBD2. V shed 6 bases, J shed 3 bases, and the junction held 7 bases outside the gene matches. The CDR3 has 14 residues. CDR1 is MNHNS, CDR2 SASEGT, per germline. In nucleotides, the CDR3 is TGTGCCAGCAGCCAAGTGGCGGGAGGCTACGAGCAGTACTTC. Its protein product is CASSQVAGGYEQYF.

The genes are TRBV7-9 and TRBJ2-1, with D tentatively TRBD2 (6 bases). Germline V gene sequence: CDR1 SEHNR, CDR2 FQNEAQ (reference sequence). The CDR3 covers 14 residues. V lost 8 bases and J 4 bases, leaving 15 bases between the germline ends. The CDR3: CASRGSSLYNEQFF. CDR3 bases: TGTGCCAGCCGGGGGAGCAGCCTTTACAATGAGCAGTTCTTC.

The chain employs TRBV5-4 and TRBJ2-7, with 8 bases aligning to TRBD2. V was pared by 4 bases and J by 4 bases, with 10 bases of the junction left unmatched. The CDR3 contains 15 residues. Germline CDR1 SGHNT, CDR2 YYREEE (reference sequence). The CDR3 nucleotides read TGTGCCAGCAGCCCAACGGCGGGGGGCACGTACGAGCAGTACTTC. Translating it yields CASSPTAGGTYEQYF.